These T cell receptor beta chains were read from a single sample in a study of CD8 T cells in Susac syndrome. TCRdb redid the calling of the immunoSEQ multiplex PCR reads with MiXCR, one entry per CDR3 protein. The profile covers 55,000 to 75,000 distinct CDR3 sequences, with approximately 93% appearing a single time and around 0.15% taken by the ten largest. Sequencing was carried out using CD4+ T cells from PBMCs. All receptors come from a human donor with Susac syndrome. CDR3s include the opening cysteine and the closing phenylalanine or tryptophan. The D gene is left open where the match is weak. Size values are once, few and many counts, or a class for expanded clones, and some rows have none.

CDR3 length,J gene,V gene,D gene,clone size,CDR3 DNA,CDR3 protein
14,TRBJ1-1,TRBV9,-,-,TGTGCCAGCACGACATCTTTAAGACAGGAAGAAGCTTTCTTT,CASTTSLRQEEAFF
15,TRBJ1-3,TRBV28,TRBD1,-,TGTGCCAGCAGTTCTACAGGGGGCTCTGGAAACACCATATATTTT,CASSSTGGSGNTIYF
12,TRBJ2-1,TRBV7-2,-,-,TGTGCCAGCAGCCAAGACAGGCGACTGCAGTTCTTC,CASSQDRRLQFF
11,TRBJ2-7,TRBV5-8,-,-,TGTGCCAGCAAATTATTTTACGAGCAGTACTTC,CASKLFYEQYF
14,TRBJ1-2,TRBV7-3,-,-,TGTGCCAGCAGCTTAGAGCCGAGGACACATGGCTACACCTTC,CASSLEPRTHGYTF
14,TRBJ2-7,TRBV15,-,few,TGTGCCACCAGCAGAGGGGCGGGTACCCACGAGCAGTACTTC,CATSRGAGTHEQYF
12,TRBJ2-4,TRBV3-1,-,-,TGTGCCAGCAGCCAAGCCGGGGACATTCAGTACTTC,CASSQAGDIQYF
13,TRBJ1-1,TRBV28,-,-,TGTGCCAGCAGGGACACAGGGATGACTGAAGCTTTCTTT,CASRDTGMTEAFF
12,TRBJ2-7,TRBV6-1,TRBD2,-,TGTGCCAGCACTCCTAGCGGGGTCGAGCAGTACTTC,CASTPSGVEQYF
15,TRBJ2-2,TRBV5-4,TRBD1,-,TGTGCCAGCAGCTGGACAGGGATTAACACCGGGGAGCTGTTTTTT,CASSWTGINTGELFF
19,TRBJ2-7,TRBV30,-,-,TGTGCCTGGAGTGTCTCCTTCTCCTTCCCCTATTCAACATTTAGCGAGCAGTACTTC,CAWSVSFSFPYSTFSEQYF
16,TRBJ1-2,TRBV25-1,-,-,TGTGCCAGCAGTGAACTGTCGGGGGGCGAGGACTATGGCTACACCTTC,CASSELSGGEDYGYTF
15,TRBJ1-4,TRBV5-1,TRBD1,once,TGCGCCAGCAGCTTGGCGGGACAGCTTAATGAAAAACTGTTTTTT,CASSLAGQLNEKLFF
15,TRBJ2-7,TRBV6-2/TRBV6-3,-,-,TGTGCCAGCAGTCACCGGGATCAAGAGTGGGCCGAGCAGTACTTC,CASSHRDQEWAEQYF
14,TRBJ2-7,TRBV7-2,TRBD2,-,TGTGCCAGCAGCCCCACGGGAGGGGGCTACGAGCAGTACTTC,CASSPTGGGYEQYF
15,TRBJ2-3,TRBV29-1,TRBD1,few,TGCAGCGTTGAATCAACAGGGGGCTGGACAGATACGCAGTATTTT,CSVESTGGWTDTQYF
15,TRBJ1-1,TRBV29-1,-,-,TGCAGCGTGGCAGGGTGGATCGGCGGGAGAGCTGAAGCTTTCTTT,CSVAGWIGGRAEAFF
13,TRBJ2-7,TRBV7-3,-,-,TGTGCCAGCAGCTTAACTGTGGACAGCGAGCAGTACTTC,CASSLTVDSEQYF
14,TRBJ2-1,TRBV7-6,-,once,TGTGCCAGCAGCTTACGCCTAGCCCACAATGAGCAGTTCTTC,CASSLRLAHNEQFF
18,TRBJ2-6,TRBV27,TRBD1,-,TGTGCCAGCAGTTTAACCCAACAAGACAGGGGCCGGGCCAACGTCCTGACTTTC,CASSLTQQDRGRANVLTF
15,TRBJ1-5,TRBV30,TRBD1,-,TGTGCCTGGAGTGTACACAGGGGACACAATCAGCCCCAGCATTTT,CAWSVHRGHNQPQHF
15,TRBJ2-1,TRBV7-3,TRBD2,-,TGTGCCAGCAGCGGACTAGCGGGGGGGCATAATGAGCAGTTCTTC,CASSGLAGGHNEQFF
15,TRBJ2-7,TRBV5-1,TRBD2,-,TGCGCCAGCAGCCACGGGACTAGCGGAGCCTACGAGCAGTACTTC,CASSHGTSGAYEQYF
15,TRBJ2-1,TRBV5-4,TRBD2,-,TGTGCCAGCAGCACTAGCGGGGGGGCCTACAATGAGCAGTTCTTC,CASSTSGGAYNEQFF
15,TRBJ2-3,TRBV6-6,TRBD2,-,TGTGCCAGCAGGGGACTAGCGGGGTGGGAAGATACGCAGTATTTT,CASRGLAGWEDTQYF
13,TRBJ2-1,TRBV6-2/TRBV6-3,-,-,TGTGCCAGCACCAACGGGGTCCACAATGAGCAGTTCTTC,CASTNGVHNEQFF
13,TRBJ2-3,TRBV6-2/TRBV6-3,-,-,TGTGCCAGCAGCCCAGTAATTCCAGATACGCAGTATTTT,CASSPVIPDTQYF